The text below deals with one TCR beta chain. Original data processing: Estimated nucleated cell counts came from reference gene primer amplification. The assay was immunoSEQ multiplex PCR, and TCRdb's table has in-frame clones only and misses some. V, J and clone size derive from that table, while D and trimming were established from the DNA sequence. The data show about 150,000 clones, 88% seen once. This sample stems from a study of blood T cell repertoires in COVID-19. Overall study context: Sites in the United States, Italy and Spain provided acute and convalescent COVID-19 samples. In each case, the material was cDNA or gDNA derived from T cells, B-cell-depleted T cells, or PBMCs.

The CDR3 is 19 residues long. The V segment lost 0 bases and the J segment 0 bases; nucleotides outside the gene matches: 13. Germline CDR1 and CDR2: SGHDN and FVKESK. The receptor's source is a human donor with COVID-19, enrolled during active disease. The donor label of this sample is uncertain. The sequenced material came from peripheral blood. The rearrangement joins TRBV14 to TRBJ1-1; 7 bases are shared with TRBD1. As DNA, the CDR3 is TGTGCCAGCAGCCAAGAGAGGACGGGGACAGCGGCTGTGAACACTGAAGCTTTCTTT. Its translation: CASSQERTGTAAVNTEAFF.